Sequencing of this T cell receptor beta chain was carried out in a study of identical twins. There are 14 residues in the CDR3. V lost 5 bases, J lost 0 bases, and 11 bases lay in between. CDR1 and CDR2 (germline): SGHAT, FQDESV (reference sequence). This clonotype appeared many times. The antigen is not known. TCRdb reprocessed the 5' RACE reads with MiXCR, giving one entry per CDR3 protein. This table has 240,000 or so distinct CDR3 sequences, about 10% appearing once. Healthy Caucasians made up all donors. The study, taken as a whole, reports: Low generation probability was overrepresented in out-of-frame alpha sequences shared by twins.

The specimen sequenced was memory T cells sorted from blood. The TCR was taken from a man between 50 and 59 years old in good health. The chain couples TRBV11-1 to TRBJ2-7; D unclear. CDR3 loop: CASSPPTASYEQYF. The DNA for the CDR3 is TGTGCCAGCAGCCCCCCTACGGCCTCCTACGAGCAGTACTTC.